This T cell receptor beta chain emerged from a study of regulatory and conventional T cells in RAG deficiency. CDR1 is SGHDN, CDR2 FVKESK, per germline. The junction had 8 bases not matched to a gene; V was cut back by 5 bases and J by 5 bases. The CDR3 has 15 residues. This clone was seen a single time. Its antigen is as yet unknown. Blood CD4+ CD25-low CD127-high conventional T cells supplied the genomic DNA template. Profiled with immunoSEQ multiplex PCR; TCRdb holds only in-frame clones, not every one. The sample lists 20,000 to 25,000 clones, 93% occurring once. General study points: Patient subsets had shorter CDR3s; Omenn Treg-Tconv overlap exceeded 80%. Control T-cell subsets had markedly higher Shannon entropy and lower Simpson indices than RAG-deficient patients.

The sample was also linked to a second study, of regulatory T cells. That investigation notes: The PCR used 52 TRBV and 13 TRBJ primers.

The sequenced material came from CD4+ T cells sorted from blood. The J gene is TRBJ1-4, the V gene TRBV14; 7 bases match TRBD1. This clonotype originated in a human donor in good health. The CDR3 sequence is CASSFAGGSNEKLFF. DNA for the CDR3: TGTGCCAGCAGCTTTGCAGGGGGTTCGAATGAAAAACTGTTTTTT.